This T cell receptor beta chain was profiled in a study of blood T cells in healthy people across ages (dated by TCRdb to the mid-2010s). Describing the broader study: In model experiments, roughly one uniquely barcoded TCR beta cDNA molecule per two T cells was captured by template switching. The study measured age-related changes in TCR beta repertoire diversity using deep sequencing normalized with unique cDNA molecular identifiers. The donors were divided into four age groups: young (average roughly 17 years), middle-aged (around 37), aged (62) and long-lived (roughly 86). Using the same blood draw, the study looked at two additional independent replicas of 1 million unique cDNA reads for two donors, one aged 18 to 30 and the other aged 80 or older. To avoid experimental bias, donors of different ages were distributed randomly across sequencing lanes.

The library was obtained by 5' RACE. TCRdb records Illumina HiSeq 2500 as the sequencer. A second PCR of about 6 to 12 cycles was run with a J-beta primer mix and a sample-barcoded 5' primer. A template-switch 5' adaptor carrying 12 random nucleotides introduced a unique molecular identifier onto each TCR beta cDNA molecule. At least 2.5 million CDR3-containing paired-end reads were obtained from each sample. First-strand cDNA was synthesized from all RNA with the Mint cDNA synthesis kit, primed by a TRBC-specific oligonucleotide. Following uracil-DNA glycosylase treatment, a first 18-cycle PCR with universal primers M1SS and BC2_uni_R was performed on all cDNA. The paper's processing steps were these. For normalization, 1 million high-quality reads were randomly selected from each sample, with every read carrying a distinct molecular identifier. Instead of being binned into consensus sequences, reads with shared molecular identifiers were discarded. CDR3 identification, clonotype clustering and error correction used MiTCR with a Q25 quality threshold and the strictest error-elimination algorithm. A nonparametric unseen species model with Euler transformation was used to estimate lower-bound total TCR beta diversity. In TCRdb, the public reads were trimmed at Q25 with fastp and aligned with MiXCR, with productive beta chains retained. Entries are consolidated by CDR3 protein sequence, retaining the most common genes and DNA. The V and J calls here are based on TCRdb, not the publication. A total of roughly 1,500,000 distinct CDR3 sequences appear in this sample, roughly 32% of them only once. About 11% of the sample comes from the top ten.

Overall results and qualifications from the work: Total diversity estimates from one million sequenced T cells were considered lower bounds and underestimates. Observed TCR beta diversity correlated strongly with the percentage of naive T cells measured by flow cytometry. Observed TCR beta diversity per million T cells fell roughly linearly with age, and a significant reduction was already apparent by age around 40. Conclusive comparison of naive and antigen-experienced compartments was prevented by the profiling of bulk unsorted PBMCs. Compared with the aged group, more naive CD4+ T cells, fewer expanded clones and increased TCR diversity were shown by the long-lived group, suggesting age selection. Because donor CMV infection status was unknown, age-related changes in expanded clonotypes were potentially confounded.

To note about this clonotype: Its binding antigen is unknown. The junction does not match germline at one end; this may be a read error.

Donors were a few dozen systemically healthy Caucasian individuals from Russia aged roughly 6 to 95 years. Approximately 9.3 milliliters of peripheral blood were collected from each donor into EDTA-treated Vacutainer tubes. PBMCs were isolated by Ficoll-Paque density-gradient centrifugation, with at least 6 million obtained per sample. Trizol reagent was used to extract total RNA from PBMCs, with at least 5 micrograms per sample. Naive CD45RAhigh/CD27high T cell percentages were measured by flow cytometry on a PBMC aliquot from every donor. The CDR3 has 16 amino acids, counting the end cysteine and phenylalanine. Left in the record is the CDR3 DNA by itself, 48 bases read in frame from the first base. Taken from the germline V gene, the CDR1 and CDR2 loops are SGHRS and YFSETQ.

The sequence came from a woman aged 25 to 39 in good health. Source material: blood. Here the chain combines TRBV5-1 and TRBJ2-3, with TRBD2 perhaps the D gene, on 6 matching bases. The DNA sequence is as follows: TGCGCCTGCAGCCCCGCCGGCGGGATTAACACAGATACGCAGTATTTT. The resulting protein is CACSPAGGINTDTQYF.